The rows below give T cell receptor beta chains drawn from one sample of a study of human T cells and chemical hapten exposure. From the RACE reads, TCRdb called clonotypes with MiXCR, one entry per CDR3 protein. The sample records about 180,000 distinct CDR3 sequences, 30% being singletons. The source was whole blood, collected in connection with sensitization to the hapten diphenylcyclopropenone (DPC). The receptors originated from a woman under 40 with alopecia areata. Some clones in this sample may be carry-over from other donors' samples. CDR3s include the opening cysteine and the closing phenylalanine or tryptophan. D genes are given only for firm matches. Part of the rows lack a size; the others show once, few, many or a class for expanded clones.

V gene,J gene,clone size,D gene,CDR3 DNA,CDR3 protein
TRBV14,TRBJ2-2,few,NA,TGTGCCAGCAGCAGCCCGGGAAGATACACCGGGGAGCTGTTTTTT,CASSSPGRYTGELFF
TRBV4-3,TRBJ2-4,NA,NA,TGCGCCAGCAGCCAAGCTTCGGGGGGCGGGAACATTCAGTACTTC,CASSQASGGGNIQYF
TRBV6-5,TRBJ1-1,NA,NA,TGTGCCAGCAGTTACTCGAACACATATGAAGCTTTCTTT,CASSYSNTYEAFF
TRBV7-3,TRBJ2-3,NA,NA,TGTGCCAGCAGCTCCCAACCAGGGGGGCGAGATACGCAGTATTTT,CASSSQPGGRDTQYF
TRBV4-3,TRBJ2-7,once,NA,TGCGCCAGCAGCCAAGGGGCTGGCGGCTCCTACGAGCAGTACTTC,CASSQGAGGSYEQYF
TRBV10-1,TRBJ2-7,few,TRBD2,TGCGCCAGCAGAGACGGGACTAGCGGGAGGGACGAGCAGTACTTC,CASRDGTSGRDEQYF
TRBV28,TRBJ2-3,many,TRBD1,TGTGCCAGCAGTCCCCAATATAAAAAGACAGGGACCCAAGCAGATACGCAGTATTTT,CASSPQYKKTGTQADTQYF
TRBV9,TRBJ2-3,NA,NA,TGTGCCAGCAGCCAGGGGGGGGTGAGGCCACAAGATACGCAGTATTTT,CASSQGGVRPQDTQYF
TRBV28,TRBJ2-7,many,NA,TGTGCCAGCAGTTTATTGAAGGGCCACGAGCAGTACTTC,CASSLLKGHEQYF
TRBV9,TRBJ2-7,few,TRBD2,TGTGCCAGCAGCGTAGGGGGGACTAGCGGGAACCACGAGCAGTACTTC,CASSVGGTSGNHEQYF
TRBV2,TRBJ2-1,few,TRBD2,TGTGCCAGCAGCCTAGCGGGGGGGTACAATGAGCAGTTCTTC,CASSLAGGYNEQFF
TRBV9,TRBJ2-3,few,NA,TGTGCCAGCAGCGTGAAGTTCGGGAGAACAGATACGCAGTATTTT,CASSVKFGRTDTQYF
TRBV11-2,TRBJ2-1,NA,TRBD2,TGTGCCAGCAGCTTCGGTCTAGCGGGTAATGAGCAGTTCTTC,CASSFGLAGNEQFF
TRBV29-1,TRBJ2-1,NA,TRBD1,TGCAGCGTCGCTGGACAGGAATACAATGAGCAGTTCTTC,CSVAGQEYNEQFF
TRBV20-1,TRBJ2-1,NA,TRBD2,TGCAGTGCGGGACTAGTGGTTAGCAACAATGAGCAGTTCTTC,CSAGLVVSNNEQFF
TRBV6-5,TRBJ2-7,NA,NA,TGTGCCAGCAGTTACGGGTATGGAGCTACTAGGGAGCAGTACTTC,CASSYGYGATREQYF
TRBV28,TRBJ2-7,few,TRBD2,TGTGCCAGCAGTTCCTTTGCGGGGGGATACTCCTACGAGCAGTACTTC,CASSSFAGGYSYEQYF
TRBV28,TRBJ1-1,few,TRBD1,TGTGCCAGCAGGACAGGGACCACTGAAGCTTTCTTT,CASRTGTTEAFF
TRBV7-2,TRBJ2-1,few,NA,TGTGCCAGCAGCTTAGAGGGCACCACAACCTACAATGAGCAGTTCTTC,CASSLEGTTTYNEQFF